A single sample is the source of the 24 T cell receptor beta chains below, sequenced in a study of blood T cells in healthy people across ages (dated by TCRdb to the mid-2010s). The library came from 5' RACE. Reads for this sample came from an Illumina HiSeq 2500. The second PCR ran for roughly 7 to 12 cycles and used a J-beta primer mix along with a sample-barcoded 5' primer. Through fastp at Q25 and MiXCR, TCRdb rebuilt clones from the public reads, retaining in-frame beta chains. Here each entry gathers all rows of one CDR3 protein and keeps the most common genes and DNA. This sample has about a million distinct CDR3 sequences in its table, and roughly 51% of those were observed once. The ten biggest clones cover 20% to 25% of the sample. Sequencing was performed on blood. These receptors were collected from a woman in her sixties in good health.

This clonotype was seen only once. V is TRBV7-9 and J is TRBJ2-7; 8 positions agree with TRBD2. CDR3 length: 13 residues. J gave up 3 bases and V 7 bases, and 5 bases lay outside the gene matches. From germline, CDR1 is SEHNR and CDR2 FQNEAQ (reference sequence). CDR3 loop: CASTGGVIYEQYF. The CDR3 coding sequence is TGTGCCAGCACCGGGGGGGTAATCTACGAGCAGTACTTC.

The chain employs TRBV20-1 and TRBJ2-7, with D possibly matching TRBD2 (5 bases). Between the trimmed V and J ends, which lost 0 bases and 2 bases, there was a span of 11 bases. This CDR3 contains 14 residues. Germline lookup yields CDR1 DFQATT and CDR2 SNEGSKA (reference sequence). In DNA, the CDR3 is TGCAGTGCTAGAGATCTCGAGGGAGCCTACGAGCAGTACTTC. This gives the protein CSARDLEGAYEQYF.

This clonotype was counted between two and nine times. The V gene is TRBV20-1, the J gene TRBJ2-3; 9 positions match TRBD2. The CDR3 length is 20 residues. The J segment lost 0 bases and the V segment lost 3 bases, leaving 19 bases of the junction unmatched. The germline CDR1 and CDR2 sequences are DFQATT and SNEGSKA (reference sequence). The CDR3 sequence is CSASPTPYSGRTLSTDTQYF. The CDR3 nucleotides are TGCAGTGCTAGCCCCACCCCCTATAGCGGGAGAACCTTGAGCACAGATACGCAGTATTTT.

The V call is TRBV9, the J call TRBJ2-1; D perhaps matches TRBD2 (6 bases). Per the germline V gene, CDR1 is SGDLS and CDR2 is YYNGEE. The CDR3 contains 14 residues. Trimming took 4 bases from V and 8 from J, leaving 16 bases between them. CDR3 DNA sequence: TGTGCCAGCAGCTCCCTAGCGCCCGGGGATGAGCAGTTCTTC. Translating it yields CASSSLAPGDEQFF.

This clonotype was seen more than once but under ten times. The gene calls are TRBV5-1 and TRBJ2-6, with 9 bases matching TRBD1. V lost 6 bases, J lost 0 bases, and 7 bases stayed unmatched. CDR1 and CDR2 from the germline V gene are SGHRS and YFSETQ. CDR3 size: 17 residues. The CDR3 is CASIGQGTSSGANVLTF. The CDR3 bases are TGCGCCAGCATTGGACAGGGGACGAGCTCTGGGGCCAACGTCCTGACTTTC. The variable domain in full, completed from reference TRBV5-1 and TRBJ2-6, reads KAGVTQTPRYLIKTRGQQVTLSCSPISGHRSVSWYQQTPGQGLQFLFEYFSETQRNKGNFPGRFSGRQFSNSRSEMNVSTLELGDSALYLCASIGQGTSSGANVLTFGAGSRLTVL.

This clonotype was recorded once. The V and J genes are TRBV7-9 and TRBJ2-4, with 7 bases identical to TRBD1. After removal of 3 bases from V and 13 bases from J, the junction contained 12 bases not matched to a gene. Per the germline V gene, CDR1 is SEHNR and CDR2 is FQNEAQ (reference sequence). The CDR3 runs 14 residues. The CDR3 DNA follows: TGTGCCAGCAGCTTCGGACAGGACCACCGTGGGCAGTACTTC. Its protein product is CASSFGQDHRGQYF.

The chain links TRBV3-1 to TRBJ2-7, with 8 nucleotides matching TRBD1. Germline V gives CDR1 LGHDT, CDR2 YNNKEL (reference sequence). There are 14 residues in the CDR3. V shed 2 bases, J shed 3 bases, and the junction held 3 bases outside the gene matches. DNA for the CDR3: TGTGCCAGCAGCCAACGGACAGGGTACTACGAGCAGTACTTC. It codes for CASSQRTGYYEQYF.

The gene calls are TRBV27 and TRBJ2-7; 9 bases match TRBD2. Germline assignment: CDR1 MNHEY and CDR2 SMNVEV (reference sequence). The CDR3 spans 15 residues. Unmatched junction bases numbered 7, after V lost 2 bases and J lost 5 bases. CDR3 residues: CASSLIAGVGNEQYF. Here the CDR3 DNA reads TGTGCCAGCAGTTTAATAGCGGGAGTAGGAAACGAGCAGTACTTC.

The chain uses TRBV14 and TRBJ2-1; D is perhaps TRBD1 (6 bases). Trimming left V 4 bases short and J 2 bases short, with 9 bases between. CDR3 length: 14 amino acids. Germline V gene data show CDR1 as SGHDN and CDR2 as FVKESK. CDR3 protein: CASSPWTAYNEQFF. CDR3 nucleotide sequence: TGTGCCAGCAGCCCCTGGACAGCCTACAATGAGCAGTTCTTC.

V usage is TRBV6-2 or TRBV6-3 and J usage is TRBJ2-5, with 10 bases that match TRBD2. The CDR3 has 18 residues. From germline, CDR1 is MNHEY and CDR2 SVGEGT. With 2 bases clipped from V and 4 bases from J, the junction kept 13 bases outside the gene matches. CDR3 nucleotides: TGTGCCAGCAGTTACCGCCTGGTAGCGGGAGGAGTGAGAGAGACCCAGTACTTC. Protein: CASSYRLVAGGVRETQYF.

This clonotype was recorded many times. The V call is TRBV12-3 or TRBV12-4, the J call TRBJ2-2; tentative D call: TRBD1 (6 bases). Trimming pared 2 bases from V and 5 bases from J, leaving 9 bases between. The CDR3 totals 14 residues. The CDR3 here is CASSLWGPTGELFF. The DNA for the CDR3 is TGTGCCAGCAGTTTATGGGGGCCTACCGGGGAGCTGTTTTTT.

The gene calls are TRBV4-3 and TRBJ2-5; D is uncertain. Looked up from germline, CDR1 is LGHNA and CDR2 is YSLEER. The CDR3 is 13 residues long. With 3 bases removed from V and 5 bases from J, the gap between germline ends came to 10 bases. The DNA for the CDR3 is TGCGCCAGCAGCCAGCGTTATCAGGAGACCCAGTACTTC. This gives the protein CASSQRYQETQYF.

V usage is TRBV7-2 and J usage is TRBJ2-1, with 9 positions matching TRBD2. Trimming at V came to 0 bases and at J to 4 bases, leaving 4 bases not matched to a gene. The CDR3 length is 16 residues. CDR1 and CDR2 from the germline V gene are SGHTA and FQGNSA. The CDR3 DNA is TGTGCCAGCAGCTTAGCTAGCGGGAGTCTTTACAATGAGCAGTTCTTC. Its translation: CASSLASGSLYNEQFF.

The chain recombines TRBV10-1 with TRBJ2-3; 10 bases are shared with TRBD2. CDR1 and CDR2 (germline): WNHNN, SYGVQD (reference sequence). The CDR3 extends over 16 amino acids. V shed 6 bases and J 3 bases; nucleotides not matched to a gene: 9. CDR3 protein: CASSDLLAGVTDTQYF. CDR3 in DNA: TGCGCCAGCAGCGACCTTCTAGCGGGAGTAACAGATACGCAGTATTTT.

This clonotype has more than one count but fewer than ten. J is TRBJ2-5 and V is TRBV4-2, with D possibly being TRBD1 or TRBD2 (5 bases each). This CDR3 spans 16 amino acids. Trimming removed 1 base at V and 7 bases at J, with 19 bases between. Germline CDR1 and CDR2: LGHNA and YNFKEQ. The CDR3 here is CASSQAPVGGGGTQYF. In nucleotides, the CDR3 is TGTGCCAGCAGCCAAGCCCCAGTTGGGGGTGGCGGGACCCAGTACTTC.

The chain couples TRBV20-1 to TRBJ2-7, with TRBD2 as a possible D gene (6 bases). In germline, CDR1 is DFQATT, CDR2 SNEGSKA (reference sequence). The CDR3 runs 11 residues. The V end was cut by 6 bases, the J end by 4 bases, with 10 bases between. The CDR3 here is CSALLAYEQYF. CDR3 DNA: TGCAGTGCGTTACTAGCATACGAGCAGTACTTC.

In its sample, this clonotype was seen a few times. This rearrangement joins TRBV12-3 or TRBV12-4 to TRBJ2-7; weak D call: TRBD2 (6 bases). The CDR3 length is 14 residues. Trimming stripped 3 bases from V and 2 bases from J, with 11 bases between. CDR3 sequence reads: CASSFWDSPYEQYF. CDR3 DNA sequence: TGTGCCAGCAGTTTTTGGGACTCCCCCTACGAGCAGTACTTC.

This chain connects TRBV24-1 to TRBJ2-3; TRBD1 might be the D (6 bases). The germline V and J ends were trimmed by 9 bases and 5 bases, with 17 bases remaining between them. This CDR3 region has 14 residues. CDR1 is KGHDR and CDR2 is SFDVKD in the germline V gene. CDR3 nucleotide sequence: TGTGCCACCGCCCCGACAGGAGAAATAGATACGCAGTATTTT. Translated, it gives CATAPTGEIDTQYF.

CDR3 nucleotides: TGCGCCAGCAGCCAAGAGCTCGAGAACATTCAGTACTTC. Translating it yields CASSQELENIQYF. The chain joins TRBV4-3 to TRBJ2-7, with D uncertain. Matching the DNA end better, TRBJ2-4 makes the J call doubtful. CDR1 LGHNA and CDR2 YSLEER come from the germline V gene. This CDR3 region has 13 residues.

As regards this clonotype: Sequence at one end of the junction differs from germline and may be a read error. The CDR3 loop is CVSTSGSSYNEQFF. CDR3 DNA sequence: TGTGTCAGCACTAGCGGGAGCTCCTACAATGAGCAGTTCTTC. V gene TRBV12-3 or TRBV12-4 combines with J gene TRBJ2-1; TRBD2 matches 11 bases. The CDR3 is 14 amino acids.

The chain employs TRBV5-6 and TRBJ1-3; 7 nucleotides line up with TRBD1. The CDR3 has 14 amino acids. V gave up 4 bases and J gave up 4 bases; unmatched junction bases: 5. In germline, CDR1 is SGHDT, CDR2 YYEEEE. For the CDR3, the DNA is TGTGCCAGCAGCCTTCCGGGACAGGGAAACACCATATATTTT. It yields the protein CASSLPGQGNTIYF.

The CDR3 DNA reads TGCGCCAGCAGTGAGGGGGGGACGGGCACAGATACGCAGTATTTT. Translating it yields CASSEGGTGTDTQYF. The J gene is TRBJ2-3, the V gene TRBV10-1, with a tentative D call TRBD2 (6 bases). From germline, CDR1 is WNHNN and CDR2 SYGVQD (reference sequence). The CDR3 spans 15 residues. Trimming left V 2 bases short and J 1 base short, with 10 bases between.

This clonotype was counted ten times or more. The CDR3 protein is CASSQVAGGGSSTDTQYF. The CDR3 region has the DNA TGCGCCAGCAGCCAAGTCGCGGGTGGAGGGTCTAGCACAGATACGCAGTATTTT. V gene TRBV4-1 combines with J gene TRBJ2-3; perhaps TRBD2 as D (6 bases). The CDR3 extends over 18 amino acids. V lost 1 base to trimming and J lost 0 bases, with 17 bases between them. Germline CDR1 is MGHRA and CDR2 is YSYEKL.

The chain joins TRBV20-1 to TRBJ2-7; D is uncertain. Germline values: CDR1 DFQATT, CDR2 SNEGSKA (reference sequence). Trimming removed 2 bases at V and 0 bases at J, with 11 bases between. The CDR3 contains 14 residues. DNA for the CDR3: TGCAGTGCTAGAAGAGGTTCCCTCTCCTACGAGCAGTACTTC. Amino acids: CSARRGSLSYEQYF.